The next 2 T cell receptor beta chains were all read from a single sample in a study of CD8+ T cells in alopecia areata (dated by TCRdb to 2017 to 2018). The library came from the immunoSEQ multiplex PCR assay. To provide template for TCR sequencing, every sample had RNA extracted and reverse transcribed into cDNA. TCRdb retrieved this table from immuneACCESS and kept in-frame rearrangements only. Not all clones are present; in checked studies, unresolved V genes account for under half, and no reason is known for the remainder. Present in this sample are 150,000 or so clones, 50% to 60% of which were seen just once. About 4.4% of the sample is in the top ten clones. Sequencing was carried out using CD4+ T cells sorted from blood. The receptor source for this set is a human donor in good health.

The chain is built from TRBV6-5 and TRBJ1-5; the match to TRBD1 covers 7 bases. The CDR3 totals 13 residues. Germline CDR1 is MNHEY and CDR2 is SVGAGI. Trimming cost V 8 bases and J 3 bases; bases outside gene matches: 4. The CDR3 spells CASRTGPNQPQHF. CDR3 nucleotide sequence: TGTGCCAGCCGGACAGGTCCCAATCAGCCCCAGCATTTT.

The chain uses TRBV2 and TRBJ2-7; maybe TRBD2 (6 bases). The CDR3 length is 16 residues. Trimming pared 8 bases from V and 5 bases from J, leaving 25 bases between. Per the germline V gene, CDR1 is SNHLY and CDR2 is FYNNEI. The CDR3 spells CASRDFVRKSSDEQYF. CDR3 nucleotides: TGTGCCAGCCGGGACTTCGTCAGAAAATCAAGTGACGAGCAGTACTTC.